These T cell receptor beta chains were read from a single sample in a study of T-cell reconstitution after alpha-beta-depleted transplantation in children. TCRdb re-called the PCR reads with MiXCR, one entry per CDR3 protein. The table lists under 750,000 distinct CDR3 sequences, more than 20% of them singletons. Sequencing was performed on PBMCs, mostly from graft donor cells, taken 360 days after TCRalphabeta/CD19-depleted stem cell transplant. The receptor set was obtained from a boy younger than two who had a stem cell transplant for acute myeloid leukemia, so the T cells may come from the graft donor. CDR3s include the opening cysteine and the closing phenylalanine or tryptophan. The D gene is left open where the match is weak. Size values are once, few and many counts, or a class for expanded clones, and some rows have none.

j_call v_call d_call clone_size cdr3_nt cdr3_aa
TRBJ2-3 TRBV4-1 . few TGCGCCAGCAGTATTTTTGGAGGCGGCACAGATACGCAGTATTTT CASSIFGGGTDTQYF
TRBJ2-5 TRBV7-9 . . TGTGCCAGCAGCTTCCAATGGGGAATAGAGACCCAGTACTTC CASSFQWGIETQYF
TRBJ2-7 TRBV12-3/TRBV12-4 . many TGTGCCAGCAGTGTCGACGGCTACGAGCAGTACTTC CASSVDGYEQYF
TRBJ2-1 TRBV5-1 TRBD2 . TGCGCCAGCAGCACGGGACTAGCGGGGGGATACAATGAGCAGTTCTTC CASSTGLAGGYNEQFF
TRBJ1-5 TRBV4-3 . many TGCGCCAGCAGCCAAGATCGGGGGGTCAGTCAGCCCCAGCATTTT CASSQDRGVSQPQHF
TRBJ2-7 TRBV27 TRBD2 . TGTGCCAGCACCTCCAGCGGGGGGCATTCTCTTTACGAGCAGTACTTC CASTSSGGHSLYEQYF
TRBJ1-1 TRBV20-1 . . TGCAGTGCTAGGGGTTCGGCTCCCGGGTGGGACACTGAAGCTTTCTTT CSARGSAPGWDTEAFF
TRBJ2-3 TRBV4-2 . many TGTGCCAGCAGACCTACGGGGCACTCATTGTGGCCCACAGATACGCAGTATTTT CASRPTGHSLWPTDTQYF
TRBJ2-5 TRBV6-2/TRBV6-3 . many TGTGCCAGCAGCCCCGCGGGGGCGACCCAGTACTTC CASSPAGATQYF
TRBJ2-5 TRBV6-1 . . TGTGCCAGCAGTGAAGCCCCCGGATCGAGGGGTACCCAGTACTTC CASSEAPGSRGTQYF
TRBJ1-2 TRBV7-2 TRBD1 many TGTGCCAGCAGATACAGGGGCAGCTATGGCTACACCTTC CASRYRGSYGYTF
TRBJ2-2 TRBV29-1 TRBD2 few TGCAGCGTTGGGACTAGCGCCACGAACACCGGGGAGCTGTTTTTT CSVGTSATNTGELFF
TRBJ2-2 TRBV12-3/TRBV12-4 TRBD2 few TGTGCCAGCAGCCCCTACGCCGGGACTAGTGTCACCGGGGAGCTGTTTTTT CASSPYAGTSVTGELFF
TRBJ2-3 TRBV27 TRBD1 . TGTGCCAGCAGTTTAGCTTTACCAGACAGGGTAGGCACAGATACGCAGTATTTT CASSLALPDRVGTDTQYF
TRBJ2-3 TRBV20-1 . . TGCAGTGCTAGGACCAGGTTTGCCTCGCCGGCGGGTACGCAGTATTTT CSARTRFASPAGTQYF
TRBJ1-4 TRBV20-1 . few TGCAGTGCCTATCCACATGCGGGAGGCCTAAATGAAAAACTGTTTTTT CSAYPHAGGLNEKLFF
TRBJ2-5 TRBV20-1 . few TGCAGTGCTAACCTCCAGGGAGTCGGGGAGACCCAGTACTTC CSANLQGVGETQYF
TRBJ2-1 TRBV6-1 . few TGTGCCACTCGACGGGACCGAAAGATTAACAATGAGCAGTTCTTC CATRRDRKINNEQFF
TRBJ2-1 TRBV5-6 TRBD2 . TGTGCCAGCGTACGGGGACTAGAACCCTACAATGAGCAGTTCTTC CASVRGLEPYNEQFF
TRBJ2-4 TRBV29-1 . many TGCAGCGTTGAAGATGCGAGTGAGCAGTACTTC CSVEDASEQYF
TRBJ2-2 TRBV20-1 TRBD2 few TGCAGTGCAATTCTAGCGGGGGGTACCGGGGACCTGTTTTTT CSAILAGGTGDLFF
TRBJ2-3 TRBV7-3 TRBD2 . TGTGCCAGCAGCTTCTACGCGTGGCGGGGGGACACAGATACGCAGTATTTT CASSFYAWRGDTDTQYF
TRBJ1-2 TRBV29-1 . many TGCAGCGTTGGGGCAGATAACTATGGCTACACCTTC CSVGADNYGYTF
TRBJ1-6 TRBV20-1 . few TGCAGTGCTTCCCCCAGGCAGTTTAGCTCCTATAATTCACCCCTCCACTTT CSASPRQFSSYNSPLHF
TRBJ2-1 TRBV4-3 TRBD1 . TGCGCCAGCAGCCACACAGGGGGCCTCTACAATGAGCAGTTCTTC CASSHTGGLYNEQFF
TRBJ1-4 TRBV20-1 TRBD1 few TGCAGTGCAGGGGGACAGAGGGGGGAAAAACTGTTTTTT CSAGGQRGEKLFF
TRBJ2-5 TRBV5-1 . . TGCGCCAGCAGCGTGGTAGGGGCAGCGGAGCAAGAGACCCAGTACTTC CASSVVGAAEQETQYF
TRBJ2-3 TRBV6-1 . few TGTGCCAGCTCTCGAGGGGGGGCGACCACAGATACGCAGTATTTT CASSRGGATTDTQYF
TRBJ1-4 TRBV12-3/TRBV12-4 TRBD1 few TGTGCCAGCAGTTTTATCACCGGACAGGGCGGGGATGAAAAACTGTTTTTT CASSFITGQGGDEKLFF
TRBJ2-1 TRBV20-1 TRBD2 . TGCAGTGCAACCGGGACTAGCAACGAGCAGTTCTTC CSATGTSNEQFF
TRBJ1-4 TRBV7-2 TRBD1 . TGTGCCAGCAGCTTCAGGGGGCGTCTAGATGAAAAACTGTTTTTT CASSFRGRLDEKLFF
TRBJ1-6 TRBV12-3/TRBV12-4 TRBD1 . TGTGCCAGCGCCAGACAGGGGGTAGGGTCACCCCTCCACTTT CASARQGVGSPLHF
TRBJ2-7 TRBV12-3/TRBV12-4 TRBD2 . TGTGCCAGCAGTTTAGTGAGCGGGGTTGGCGAGCAGTACTTC CASSLVSGVGEQYF
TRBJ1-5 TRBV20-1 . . TGCAGTGCCCCTGCTCAGAGGGTAAGCAATCAGCCCCAGCATTTT CSAPAQRVSNQPQHF
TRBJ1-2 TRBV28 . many TGTGCCAGCAGCCGTTGGACTGCCAGGCATGGCTACACCTTC CASSRWTARHGYTF
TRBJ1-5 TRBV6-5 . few TGTGCCAGCAGTTACGACGCAGGGTCTCAGCCCCAGCATTTT CASSYDAGSQPQHF
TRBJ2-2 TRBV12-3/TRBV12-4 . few TGTGCCAGCATCTTTCCAGGGATGGCGGACACCGGGGAGCTGTTTTTT CASIFPGMADTGELFF
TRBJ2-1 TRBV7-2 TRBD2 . TGTGCCAGCAGCTTAGCGCTAGCGGGGCAAGGCGAGCAGTTCTTC CASSLALAGQGEQFF
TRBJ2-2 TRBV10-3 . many TGTGCCATCACTTGGACACCGAACACCGGGGAGCTGTTTTTT CAITWTPNTGELFF
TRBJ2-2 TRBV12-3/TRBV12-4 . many TGTGCCAGCCTCCGTGGTACCGGGGAGCTGTTTTTT CASLRGTGELFF
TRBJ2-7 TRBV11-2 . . TGTGCCAGCAGCTTAGGCGGGTATGGGGCCTACGAGCAGTACTTC CASSLGGYGAYEQYF
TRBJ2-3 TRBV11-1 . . TGTGCCAGCAGCTTCCCCAACGATCGTGCTAGCACAGATACGCAGTATTTT CASSFPNDRASTDTQYF
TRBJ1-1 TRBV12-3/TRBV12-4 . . TGTGCCAGCAGTTTAGCCTCGAAGGCTTTCTTT CASSLASKAFF
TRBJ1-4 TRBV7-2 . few TGTGCCAGCAGCTCTCAGGGAGGGAGTAATGAAAAACTGTTTTTT CASSSQGGSNEKLFF
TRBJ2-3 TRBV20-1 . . TGCAGGGGAACGTCCGGGACGGCCACAGATACGCAGTATTTT CRGTSGTATDTQYF